The clone carrying this TCR beta chain was found many times. Its antigen is not identified. This specimen belongs to a study of T-cell memory formation after mild COVID-19. Study-level background: TCR clusters largely stayed donor specific. Whole-study results and caveats: The main location of contracting CD4+ clones was CM and EM, and that of contracting CD8+ clones was EMRA. From day 15 to 85, contracting clones were balanced between CD4 and CD8, whereas later expanders leaned toward CD4+.

Sample barcodes and UMIs were carried by the TCR alpha and TCR beta cDNA libraries that 5'RACE generated with constant-segment primers. TCRdb itself ran the 5' RACE reads through MiXCR, one entry per CDR3 protein. The data contain about 100,000 distinct CDR3 sequences, 11% of them singletons. Germline values: CDR1 SGHNT, CDR2 YYREEE (reference sequence). This CDR3 comprises 18 residues. V gave up 4 bases and J gave up 3 bases; unmatched junction bases: 11. This rearrangement joins TRBV5-4 to TRBJ2-3; TRBD2 matches at 13 bases. The sequenced sample was PBMCs or a T cell subset sorted from them (not recorded which). The sequence came from a man aged 18 to 30 who had mild COVID-19 (a few samples of this study predate the infection). Cell type and time point are not known. The CDR3 protein is CASSLGLAGTKGTDTQYF. CDR3 nucleotide sequence: TGTGCCAGCAGCCTGGGACTAGCGGGGACCAAGGGTACAGATACGCAGTATTTT.